The TCR beta chain under discussion was sequenced for a study of vaccination and CD4 T cells after COVID-19. Whole-study context: Post-COVID samples had a sampling time that fell a median about 100 days after diagnosis (range 35 to 161). Median time from second vaccine dose to sampling was just over 70 days (14 to 241). Investigators stimulated cells with overlapping spike peptides drawn from SARS-CoV-2, HCoV-NL63, HCoV-OC43 and HCoV-229E.

The CDR3 consists of 13 residues. CDR1 and CDR2 (germline): ENHRY, SYGVKD. Deletions cut 10 bases from V and 0 bases from J, with 11 bases between. This clonotype turned up a few times. What it recognizes is unknown. Study findings and constraints: Convalescent patients gained a median approximately 90% of their reactive clones only post-vaccination.

With the Oncomine TCR Beta short-read assay, DNA from cultured CD4+ T cells was sequenced. TCRdb re-called the PCR reads with MiXCR, one entry per CDR3 protein. The sample includes some 13,000 distinct CDR3 sequences, approximately 40% seen only once; the top ten take under 15%. Treatment of the sample: approximately 10-day PBMC culture with coronavirus spike peptide pools or control peptides (ViraFEST assay). The receptor was isolated from a human donor who had recovered from COVID-19. The rearrangement uses TRBV10-3 and TRBJ2-3; tentatively, D is TRBD2 (5 bases). The sequenced sample consisted of CD4+ T cells from blood, cultured in vitro. The CDR3 here is CASRTGSTDTQYF. The CDR3 DNA follows: TGTGCCAGCAGGACGGGGAGCACAGATACGCAGTATTTT.